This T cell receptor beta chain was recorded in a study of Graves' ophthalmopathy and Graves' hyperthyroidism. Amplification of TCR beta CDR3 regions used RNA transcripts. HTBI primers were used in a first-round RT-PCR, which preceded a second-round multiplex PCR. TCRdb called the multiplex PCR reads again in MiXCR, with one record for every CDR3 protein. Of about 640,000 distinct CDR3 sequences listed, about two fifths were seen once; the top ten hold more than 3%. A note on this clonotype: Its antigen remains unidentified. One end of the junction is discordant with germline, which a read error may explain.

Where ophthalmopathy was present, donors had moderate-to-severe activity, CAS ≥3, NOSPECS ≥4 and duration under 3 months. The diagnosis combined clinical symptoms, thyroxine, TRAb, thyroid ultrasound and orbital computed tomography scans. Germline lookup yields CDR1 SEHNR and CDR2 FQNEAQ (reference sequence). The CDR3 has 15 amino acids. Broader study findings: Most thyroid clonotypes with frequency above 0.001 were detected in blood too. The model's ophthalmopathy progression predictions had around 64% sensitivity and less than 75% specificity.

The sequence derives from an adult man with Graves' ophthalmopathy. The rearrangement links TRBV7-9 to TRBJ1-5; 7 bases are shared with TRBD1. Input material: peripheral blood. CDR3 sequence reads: CAGSRGDSSNQPQHF. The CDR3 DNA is TGTGCCGGCAGCCGGGGGGACAGTAGCAATCAGCCCCAGCATTTT.